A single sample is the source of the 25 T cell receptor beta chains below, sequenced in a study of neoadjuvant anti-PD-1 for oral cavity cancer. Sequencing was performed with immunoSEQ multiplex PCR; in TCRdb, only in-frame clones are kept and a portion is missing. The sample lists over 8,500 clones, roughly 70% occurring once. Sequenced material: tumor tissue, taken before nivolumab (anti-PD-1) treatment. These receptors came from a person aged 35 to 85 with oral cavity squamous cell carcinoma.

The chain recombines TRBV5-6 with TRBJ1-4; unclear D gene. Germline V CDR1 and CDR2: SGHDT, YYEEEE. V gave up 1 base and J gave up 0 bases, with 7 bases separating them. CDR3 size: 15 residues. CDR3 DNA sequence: TGTGCCAGCAGCTTGTTCGGCTCAACTAATGAAAAACTGTTTTTT. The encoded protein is CASSLFGSTNEKLFF.

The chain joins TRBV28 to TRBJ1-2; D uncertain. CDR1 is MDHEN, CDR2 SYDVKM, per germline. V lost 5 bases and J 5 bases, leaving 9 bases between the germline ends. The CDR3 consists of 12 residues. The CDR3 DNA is TGTGCCAGCAGTGTCGGGAGTTATGGCTACACCTTC. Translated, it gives CASSVGSYGYTF.

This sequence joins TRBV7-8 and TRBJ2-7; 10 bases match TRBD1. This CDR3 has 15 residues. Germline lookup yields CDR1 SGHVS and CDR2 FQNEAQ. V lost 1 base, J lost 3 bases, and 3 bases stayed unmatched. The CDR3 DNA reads TGTGCCAGCAGCTTAGAGACAGGGGGCCTCTACGAGCAGTACTTC. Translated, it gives CASSLETGGLYEQYF.

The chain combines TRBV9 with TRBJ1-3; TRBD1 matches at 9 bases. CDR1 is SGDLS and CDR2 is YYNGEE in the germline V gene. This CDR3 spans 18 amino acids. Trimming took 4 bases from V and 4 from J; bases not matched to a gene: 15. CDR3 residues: CASSSEALQGAKGNTIYF. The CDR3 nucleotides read TGTGCCAGCAGCAGCGAAGCCTTACAGGGGGCGAAGGGAAACACCATATATTTT.

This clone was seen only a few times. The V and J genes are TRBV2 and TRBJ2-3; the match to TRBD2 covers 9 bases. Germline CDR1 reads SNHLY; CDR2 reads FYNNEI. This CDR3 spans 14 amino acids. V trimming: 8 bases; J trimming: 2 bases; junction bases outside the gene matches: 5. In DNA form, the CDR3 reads TGTGCCAGCGTGACTAGCGGCAACACAGATACGCAGTATTTT. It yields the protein CASVTSGNTDTQYF.

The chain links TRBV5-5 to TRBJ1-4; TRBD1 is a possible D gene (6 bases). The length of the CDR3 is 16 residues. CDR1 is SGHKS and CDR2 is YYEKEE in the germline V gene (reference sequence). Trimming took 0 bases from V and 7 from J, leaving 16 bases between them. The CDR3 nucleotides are TGTGCCAGCAGCTTGGGGTCCGGGACATACGGTGAAAAACTGTTTTTT. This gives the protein CASSLGSGTYGEKLFF.

Written as DNA, the CDR3 is TGTGCCAGCAGTGCACTCCCCGGGACAGCGGCTGAAAAACTGTTTTTT. It codes for CASSALPGTAAEKLFF. This chain links TRBV25-1 with TRBJ1-4, with TRBD1 matching 7 bases. This CDR3 spans 16 amino acids. Germline values: CDR1 MGHDK, CDR2 SYGVNS. Trimming at V came to 4 bases and at J to 7 bases, leaving 12 bases not matched to a gene.

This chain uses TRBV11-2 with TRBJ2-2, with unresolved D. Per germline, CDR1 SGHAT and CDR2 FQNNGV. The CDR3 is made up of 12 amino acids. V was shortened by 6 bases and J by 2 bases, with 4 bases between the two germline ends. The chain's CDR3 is CASRPNTGELFF. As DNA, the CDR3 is TGTGCCAGCAGACCCAACACCGGGGAGCTGTTTTTT.

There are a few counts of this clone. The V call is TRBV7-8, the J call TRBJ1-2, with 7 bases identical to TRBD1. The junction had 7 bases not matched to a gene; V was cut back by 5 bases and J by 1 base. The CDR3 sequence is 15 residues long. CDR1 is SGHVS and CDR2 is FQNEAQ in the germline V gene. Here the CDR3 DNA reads TGTGCCAGCAGCGCCGGGACAGCCAATAACTATGGCTACACCTTC. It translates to CASSAGTANNYGYTF.

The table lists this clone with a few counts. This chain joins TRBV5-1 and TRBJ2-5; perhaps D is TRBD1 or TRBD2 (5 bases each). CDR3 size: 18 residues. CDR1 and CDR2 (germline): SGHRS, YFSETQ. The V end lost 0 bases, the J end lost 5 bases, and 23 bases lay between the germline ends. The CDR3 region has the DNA TGCGCCAGCAGCTTGGTTAGCGAGGGGCTGTTCTGGGGCGAGACCCAGTACTTC. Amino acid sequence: CASSLVSEGLFWGETQYF.

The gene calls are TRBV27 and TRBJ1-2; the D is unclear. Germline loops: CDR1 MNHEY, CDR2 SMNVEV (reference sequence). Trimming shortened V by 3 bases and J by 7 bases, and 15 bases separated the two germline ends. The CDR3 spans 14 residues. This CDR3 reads CASSFSVGLGGYTF. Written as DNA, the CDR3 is TGTGCCAGCAGTTTTAGTGTGGGCTTGGGTGGCTACACCTTC.

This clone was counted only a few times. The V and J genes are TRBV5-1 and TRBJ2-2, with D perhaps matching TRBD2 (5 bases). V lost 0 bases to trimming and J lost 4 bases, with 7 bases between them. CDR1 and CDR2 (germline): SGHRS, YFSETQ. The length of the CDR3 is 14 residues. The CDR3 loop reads CASSLVAITGELFF. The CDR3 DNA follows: TGCGCCAGCAGCTTGGTAGCGATCACCGGGGAGCTGTTTTTT.

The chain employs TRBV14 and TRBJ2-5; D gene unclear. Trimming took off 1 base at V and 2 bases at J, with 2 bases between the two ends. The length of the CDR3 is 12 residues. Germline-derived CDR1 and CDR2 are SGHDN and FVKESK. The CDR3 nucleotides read TGTGCCAGCAGCCAAGCTCAAGAGACCCAGTACTTC. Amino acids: CASSQAQETQYF.

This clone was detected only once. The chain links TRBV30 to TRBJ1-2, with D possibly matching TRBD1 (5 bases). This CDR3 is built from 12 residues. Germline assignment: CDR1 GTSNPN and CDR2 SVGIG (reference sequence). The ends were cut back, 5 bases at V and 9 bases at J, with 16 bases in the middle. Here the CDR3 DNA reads TGTGCCTGGCGACTTAACAGGAATAGCTACACCTTC. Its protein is CAWRLNRNSYTF.

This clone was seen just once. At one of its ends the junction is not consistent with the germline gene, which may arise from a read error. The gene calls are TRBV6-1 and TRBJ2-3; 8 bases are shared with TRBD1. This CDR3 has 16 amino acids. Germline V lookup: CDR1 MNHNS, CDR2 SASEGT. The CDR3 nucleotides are TGTGCCAGCAGTGTAGAACCCGGGACAGGCACGGATACGCAGTATTTT. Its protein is CASSVEPGTGTDTQYF.

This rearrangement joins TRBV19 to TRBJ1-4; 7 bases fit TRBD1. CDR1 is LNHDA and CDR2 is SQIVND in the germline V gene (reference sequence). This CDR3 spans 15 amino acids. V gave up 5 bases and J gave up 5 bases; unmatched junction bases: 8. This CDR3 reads CASSSDRARNEKLFF. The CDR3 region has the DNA TGTGCCAGTAGTTCCGACAGGGCAAGGAATGAAAAACTGTTTTTT.

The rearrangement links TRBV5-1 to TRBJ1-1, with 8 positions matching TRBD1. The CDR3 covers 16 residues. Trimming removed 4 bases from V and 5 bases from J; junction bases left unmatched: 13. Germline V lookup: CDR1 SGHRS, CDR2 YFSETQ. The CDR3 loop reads CASSTGTGSSQTEAFF. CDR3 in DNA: TGCGCCAGCAGCACCGGGACAGGTAGTTCACAGACTGAAGCTTTCTTT.

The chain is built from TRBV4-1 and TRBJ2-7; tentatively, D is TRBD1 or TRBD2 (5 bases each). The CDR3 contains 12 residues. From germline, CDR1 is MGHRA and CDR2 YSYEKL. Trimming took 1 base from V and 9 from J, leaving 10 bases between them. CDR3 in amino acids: CASSQVGGGQYF. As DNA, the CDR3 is TGCGCCAGCAGCCAAGTTGGTGGGGGGCAGTACTTC.

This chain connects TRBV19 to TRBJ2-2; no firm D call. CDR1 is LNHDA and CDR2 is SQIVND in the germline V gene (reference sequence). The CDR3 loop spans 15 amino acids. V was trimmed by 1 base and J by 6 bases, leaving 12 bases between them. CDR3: CASSIGSKVSGELFF. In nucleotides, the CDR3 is TGTGCCAGTAGTATAGGGAGTAAAGTCTCCGGGGAGCTGTTTTTT.

Here the CDR3 reads CASSLEQGGSGNEQYF. CDR3 bases: TGTGCCAGCAGCTTAGAGCAGGGCGGGAGCGGCAACGAGCAGTACTTC. The V and J genes are TRBV11-3 and TRBJ2-7, with 7 bases matching TRBD2. The V gene's germline CDR1 is SGHNT and CDR2 YENEEA. J lost 5 bases, V lost 0 bases, and 10 bases had no gene match. The CDR3 extends over 16 amino acids.

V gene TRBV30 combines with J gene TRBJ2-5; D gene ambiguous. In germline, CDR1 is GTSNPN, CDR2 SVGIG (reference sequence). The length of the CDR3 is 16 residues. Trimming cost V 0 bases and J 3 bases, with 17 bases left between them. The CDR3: CAWSVLRWAEKETQYF. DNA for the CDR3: TGTGCCTGGAGTGTACTAAGGTGGGCGGAAAAAGAGACCCAGTACTTC.

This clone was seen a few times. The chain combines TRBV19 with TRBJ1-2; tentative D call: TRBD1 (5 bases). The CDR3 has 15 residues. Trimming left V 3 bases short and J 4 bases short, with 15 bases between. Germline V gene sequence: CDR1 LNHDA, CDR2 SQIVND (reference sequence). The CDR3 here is CASSMDGAQGYGYTF. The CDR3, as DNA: TGTGCCAGTAGTATGGACGGGGCGCAGGGCTATGGCTACACCTTC. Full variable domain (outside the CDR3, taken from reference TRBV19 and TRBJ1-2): DGGITQSPKYLFRKEGQNVTLSCEQNLNHDAMYWYRQDPGQGLRLIYYSQIVNDFQKGDIAEGYSVSREKKESFPLTVTSAQKNPTAFYLCASSMDGAQGYGYTFGSGTRLTVV.

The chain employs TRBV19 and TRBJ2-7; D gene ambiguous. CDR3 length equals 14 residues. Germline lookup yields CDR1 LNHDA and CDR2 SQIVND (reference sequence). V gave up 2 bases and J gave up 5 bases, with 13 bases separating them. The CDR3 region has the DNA TGTGCCAGTAGTATAAGGGCAGGTCGAGACGAGCAGTACTTC. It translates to CASSIRAGRDEQYF.

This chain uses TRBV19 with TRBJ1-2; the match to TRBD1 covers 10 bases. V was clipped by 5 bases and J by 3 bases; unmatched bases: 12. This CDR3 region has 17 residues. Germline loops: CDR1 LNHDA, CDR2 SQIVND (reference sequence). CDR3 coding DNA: TGTGCCAGTAGTTCCTCTCGGACAGGGGGAAAATACTATGGCTACACCTTC. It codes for CASSSSRTGGKYYGYTF.

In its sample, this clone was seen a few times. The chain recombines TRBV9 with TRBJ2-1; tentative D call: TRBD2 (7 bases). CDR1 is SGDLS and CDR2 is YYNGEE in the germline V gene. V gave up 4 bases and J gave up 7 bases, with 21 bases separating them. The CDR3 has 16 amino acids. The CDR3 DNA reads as TGTGCCAGCAGCCTATTCGGCGGGGGCCCGAGGAATGAGCAGTTCTTC. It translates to CASSLFGGGPRNEQFF.